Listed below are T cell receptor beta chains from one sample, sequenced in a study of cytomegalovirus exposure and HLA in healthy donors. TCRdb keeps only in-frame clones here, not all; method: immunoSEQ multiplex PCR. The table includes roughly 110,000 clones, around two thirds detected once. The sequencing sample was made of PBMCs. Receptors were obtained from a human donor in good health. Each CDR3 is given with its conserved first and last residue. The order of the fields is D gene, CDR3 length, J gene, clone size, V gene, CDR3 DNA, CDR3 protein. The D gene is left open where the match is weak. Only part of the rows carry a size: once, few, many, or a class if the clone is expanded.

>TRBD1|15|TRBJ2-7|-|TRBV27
TGTGCCAGCAGACCGAACCAAAGGGGGCGGTCCGAGCAGTACTTC
CASRPNQRGRSEQYF
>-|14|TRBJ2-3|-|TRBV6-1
TGTGCCAGCACCCCCGGGATTGGGGCAGATACGCAGTATTTT
CASTPGIGADTQYF
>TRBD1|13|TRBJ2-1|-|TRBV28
TGTGCCAGCAGTTTAGCCAGGGGGCATGAGCAGTTCTTC
CASSLARGHEQFF
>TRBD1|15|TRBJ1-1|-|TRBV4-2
TGTGCCAGCAGCCAAGGGGGGACAGGTAGAGCTGAAGCTTTCTTT
CASSQGGTGRAEAFF
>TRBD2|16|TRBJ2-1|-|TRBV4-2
TGTGCCAGCAGCCCGGTAGCGGGAGGGGGGGACAATGAGCAGTTCTTC
CASSPVAGGGDNEQFF
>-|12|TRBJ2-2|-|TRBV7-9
TGTGCCAGCAGCACAAACACCGGGGAGCTGTTTTTT
CASSTNTGELFF
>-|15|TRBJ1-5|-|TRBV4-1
TGCGCCAGCAGCCTTGACACCTTGCGTAATCAGCCCCAGCATTTT
CASSLDTLRNQPQHF
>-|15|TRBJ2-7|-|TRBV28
TGTGCCAGCAGTGTTGGGGGGACAGACTTCTACGAGCAGTACTTC
CASSVGGTDFYEQYF
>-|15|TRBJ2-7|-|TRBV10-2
TGCGCCAGCAGTGAGATGGAGGGGAGGTCCTACGAGCAGTACTTC
CASSEMEGRSYEQYF
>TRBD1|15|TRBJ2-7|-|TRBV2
TGTGCCAGCACCGGCCCGACAGGGACGATCTACGAGCAGTACTTC
CASTGPTGTIYEQYF
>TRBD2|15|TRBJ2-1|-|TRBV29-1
TGCAGCGTTGAAGATTTAGCGGGAGTAGGCAATGAGCAGTTCTTC
CSVEDLAGVGNEQFF
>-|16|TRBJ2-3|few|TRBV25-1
TGTGCCAGCAGTGGAGACGGGGGTGGGGGCACAGATACGCAGTATTTT
CASSGDGGGGTDTQYF
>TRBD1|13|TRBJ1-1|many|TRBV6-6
TGTGCCAGCAGTTTTTCCCAGGGGGCTGAAGCTTTCTTT
CASSFSQGAEAFF
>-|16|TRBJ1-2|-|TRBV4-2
TGTGCCAGCAGCCAAGATCACGCCCAAGCGGACTATGGCTACACCTTC
CASSQDHAQADYGYTF
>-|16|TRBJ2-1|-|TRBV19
TGTGCCAGTAGTACCCCCTTCCTGGGCCGCAACAATGAGCAGTTCTTC
CASSTPFLGRNNEQFF
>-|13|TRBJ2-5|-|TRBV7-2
TGTGCCAGCAGCTTAAGAAGCCGAGAGACCCAGTACTTC
CASSLRSRETQYF
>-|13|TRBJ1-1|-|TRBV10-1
TGCGCCAGCACCCGGGATTTGAACACTGAAGCTTTCTTT
CASTRDLNTEAFF
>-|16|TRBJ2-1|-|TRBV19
TGTGCCAGTAGTATGACTGATTGGGCAGGGGTCAATGAGCAGTTCTTC
CASSMTDWAGVNEQFF
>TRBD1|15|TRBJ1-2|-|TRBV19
TGTGCCAGTAGTCCCAGGACAGGGCAGAACTTTGGCTACACCTTC
CASSPRTGQNFGYTF
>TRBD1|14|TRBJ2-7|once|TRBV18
TGTGCCAGCTCACTCGGACAGGGTAGGAACGAGCAGTACTTC
CASSLGQGRNEQYF
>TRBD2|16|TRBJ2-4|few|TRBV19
TGTGCCAGTAGTATCCCAGCGGGAGGGGCCAAAAACATTCAGTACTTC
CASSIPAGGAKNIQYF
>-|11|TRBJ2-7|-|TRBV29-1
TGCAGCGTTAGGGGGAGGGGGGAACAGTACTTC
CSVRGRGEQYF
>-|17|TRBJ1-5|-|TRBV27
TGTGCCAGCAGACCTCAAGGACAGCCAGGATTCAATCGGCCCCAGCATTTT
CASRPQGQPGFNRPQHF
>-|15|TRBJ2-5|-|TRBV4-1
TGCGCCAGCAGCCAAGGACGGACAGATCAAGAGACCCAGTACTTC
CASSQGRTDQETQYF
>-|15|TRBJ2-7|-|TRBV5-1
TGCGCCAGCAGCTTGGGGCACAGGGATCTCTACGAGCAGTACTTC
CASSLGHRDLYEQYF
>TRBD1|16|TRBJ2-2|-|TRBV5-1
TGCGCCAGCAGCACCGGGACAGCCGTGGGCACCGGGGAGCTGTTTTTT
CASSTGTAVGTGELFF
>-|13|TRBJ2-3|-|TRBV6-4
TGTGCCAGCAGCAAGGAGAGCACAGATACGCAGTATTTT
CASSKESTDTQYF
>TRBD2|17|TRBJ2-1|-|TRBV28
TGTGCCAGCAGTTTATGGAGCGGCGGGAGGGCCAGAAATGGGCAGTTCTTC
CASSLWSGGRARNGQFF
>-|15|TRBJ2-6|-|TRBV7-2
TGTGCCAGCAGCTTAGGAGTGTCTGGGGCCAACGTCCTGACTTTC
CASSLGVSGANVLTF
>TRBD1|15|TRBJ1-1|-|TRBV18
TGTGCCAGCTCACCGGGACAGGGAGGGAGCACTGAAGCTTTCTTT
CASSPGQGGSTEAFF
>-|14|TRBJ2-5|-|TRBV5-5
TGTGCCAGCAGCTTCCTGACTAGAAAAGAGACCCAGTACTTC
CASSFLTRKETQYF
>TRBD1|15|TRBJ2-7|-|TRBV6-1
TGTGCCAGCAGTTCCGGGACAGGGGGCCTTTACGAGCAGTACTTC
CASSSGTGGLYEQYF
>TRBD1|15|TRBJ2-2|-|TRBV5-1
TGCGCCAGCAGCCTCCGGGACAGCCGCACCGGGGAGCTGTTTTTT
CASSLRDSRTGELFF
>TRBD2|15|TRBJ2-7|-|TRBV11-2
TGTGCCAGCAGTGGTGGACTAGCGGCGGCCTGGGAGCAGTACTTC
CASSGGLAAAWEQYF
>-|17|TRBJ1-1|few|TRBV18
TGTGCCAGCTCACCTCGTCTCGATCAGGAAGGCGTCACTGAAGCTTTCTTT
CASSPRLDQEGVTEAFF